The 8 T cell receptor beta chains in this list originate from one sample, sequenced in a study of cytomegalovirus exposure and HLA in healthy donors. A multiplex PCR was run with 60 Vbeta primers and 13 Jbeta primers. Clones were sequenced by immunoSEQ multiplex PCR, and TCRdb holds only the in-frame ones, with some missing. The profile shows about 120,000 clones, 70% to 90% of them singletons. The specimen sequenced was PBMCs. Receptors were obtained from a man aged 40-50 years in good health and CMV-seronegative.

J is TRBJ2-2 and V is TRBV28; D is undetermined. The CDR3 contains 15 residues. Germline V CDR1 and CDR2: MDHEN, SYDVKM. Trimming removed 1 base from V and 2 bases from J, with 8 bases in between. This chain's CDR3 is CASSLLARNTGELFF. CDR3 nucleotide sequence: TGTGCCAGCAGTTTATTGGCCAGAAACACCGGGGAGCTGTTTTTT. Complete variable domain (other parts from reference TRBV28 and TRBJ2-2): DVKVTQSSRYLVKRTGEKVFLECVQDMDHENMFWYRQDPGLGLRLIYFSYDVKMKEKGDIPEGYSVSREKKERFSLILESASTNQTSMYLCASSLLARNTGELFFGEGSRLTVL.

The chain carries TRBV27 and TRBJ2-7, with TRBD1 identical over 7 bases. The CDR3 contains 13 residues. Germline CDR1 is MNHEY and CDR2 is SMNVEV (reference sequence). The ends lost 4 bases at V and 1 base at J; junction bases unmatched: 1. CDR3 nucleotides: TGTGCCAGCAGTTGGGGACAGTCCTACGAGCAGTACTTC. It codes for CASSWGQSYEQYF.

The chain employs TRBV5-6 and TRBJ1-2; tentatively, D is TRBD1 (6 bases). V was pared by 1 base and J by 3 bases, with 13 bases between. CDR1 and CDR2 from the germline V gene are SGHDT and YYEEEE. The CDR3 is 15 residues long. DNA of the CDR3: TGTGCCAGCAGCTTGAACGGCAGGGGAGACTATGGCTACACCTTC. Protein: CASSLNGRGDYGYTF. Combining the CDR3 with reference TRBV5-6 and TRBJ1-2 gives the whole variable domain DAGVTQSPTHLIKTRGQQVTLRCSPKSGHDTVSWYQQALGQGPQFIFQYYEEEERQRGNFPDRFSGHQFPNYSSELNVNALLLGDSALYLCASSLNGRGDYGYTFGSGTRLTVV.

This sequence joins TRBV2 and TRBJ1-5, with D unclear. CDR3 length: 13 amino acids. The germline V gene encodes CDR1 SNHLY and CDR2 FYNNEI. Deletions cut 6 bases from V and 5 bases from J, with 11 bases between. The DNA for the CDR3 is TGTGCCAGCAGGGCGACGGACTATCAGCCCCAGCATTTT. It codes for CASRATDYQPQHF.

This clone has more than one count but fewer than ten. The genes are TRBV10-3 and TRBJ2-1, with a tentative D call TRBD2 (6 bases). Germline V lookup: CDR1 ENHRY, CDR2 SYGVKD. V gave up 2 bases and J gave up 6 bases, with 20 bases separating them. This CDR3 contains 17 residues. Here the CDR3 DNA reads TGTGCCATCAGTGAGCCCGGGAACGGGGGTGTCCGCAATGAGCAGTTCTTC. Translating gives CAISEPGNGGVRNEQFF.

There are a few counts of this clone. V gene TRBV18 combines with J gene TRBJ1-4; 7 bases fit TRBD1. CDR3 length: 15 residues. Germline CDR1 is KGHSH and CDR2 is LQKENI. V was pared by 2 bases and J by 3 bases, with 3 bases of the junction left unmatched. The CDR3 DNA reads TGTGCCAGCTCACCAGACAGGGTTGCTAATGAAAAACTGTTTTTT. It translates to CASSPDRVANEKLFF.

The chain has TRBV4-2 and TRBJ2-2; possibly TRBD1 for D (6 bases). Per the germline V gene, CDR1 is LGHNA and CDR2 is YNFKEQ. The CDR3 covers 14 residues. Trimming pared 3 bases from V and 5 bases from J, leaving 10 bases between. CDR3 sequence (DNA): TGTGCCAGCAGCCAGGAAACAGGGACCGGGGAGCTGTTTTTT. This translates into CASSQETGTGELFF.

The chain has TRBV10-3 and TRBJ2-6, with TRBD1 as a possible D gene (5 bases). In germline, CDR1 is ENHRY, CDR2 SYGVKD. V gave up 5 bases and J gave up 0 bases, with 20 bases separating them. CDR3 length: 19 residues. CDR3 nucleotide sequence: TGTGCCATCAGTCCTCCCCTAGGGGCACCAAGCTCTGGGGCCAACGTCCTGACTTTC. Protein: CAISPPLGAPSSGANVLTF.